This T cell receptor beta chain was sequenced during a study of cytomegalovirus exposure and HLA in healthy donors. Vbeta (60) and Jbeta (13) primers were used in the PCR. Produced via immunoSEQ multiplex PCR; TCRdb's table is partial and in-frame only. The table has some 190,000 clones, around 80% seen once. This clone appeared a few times. Its antigen is not known. There are 14 residues in the CDR3. CDR1 and CDR2 (germline): MGHRA, YSYEKL. Trimming removed 10 bases from V and 0 bases from J; junction bases left unmatched: 6. Study observations and caveats: TRBV6-2, TRBV6-3 and some other V segments were unresolvable in 87-base-pair reads. A prior analysis recorded that most TCR beta V segments were productive about 87% or about 30% of the time.

The receptor comes from a young woman in good health and CMV-seropositive. The J gene is TRBJ2-1, the V gene TRBV4-1, with 7 bases identical to TRBD2. Sequencing used PBMCs. The CDR3 loop reads CATGGTGSYNEQFF. The CDR3 DNA reads TGCGCCACGGGGGGAACTGGCTCCTACAATGAGCAGTTCTTC.